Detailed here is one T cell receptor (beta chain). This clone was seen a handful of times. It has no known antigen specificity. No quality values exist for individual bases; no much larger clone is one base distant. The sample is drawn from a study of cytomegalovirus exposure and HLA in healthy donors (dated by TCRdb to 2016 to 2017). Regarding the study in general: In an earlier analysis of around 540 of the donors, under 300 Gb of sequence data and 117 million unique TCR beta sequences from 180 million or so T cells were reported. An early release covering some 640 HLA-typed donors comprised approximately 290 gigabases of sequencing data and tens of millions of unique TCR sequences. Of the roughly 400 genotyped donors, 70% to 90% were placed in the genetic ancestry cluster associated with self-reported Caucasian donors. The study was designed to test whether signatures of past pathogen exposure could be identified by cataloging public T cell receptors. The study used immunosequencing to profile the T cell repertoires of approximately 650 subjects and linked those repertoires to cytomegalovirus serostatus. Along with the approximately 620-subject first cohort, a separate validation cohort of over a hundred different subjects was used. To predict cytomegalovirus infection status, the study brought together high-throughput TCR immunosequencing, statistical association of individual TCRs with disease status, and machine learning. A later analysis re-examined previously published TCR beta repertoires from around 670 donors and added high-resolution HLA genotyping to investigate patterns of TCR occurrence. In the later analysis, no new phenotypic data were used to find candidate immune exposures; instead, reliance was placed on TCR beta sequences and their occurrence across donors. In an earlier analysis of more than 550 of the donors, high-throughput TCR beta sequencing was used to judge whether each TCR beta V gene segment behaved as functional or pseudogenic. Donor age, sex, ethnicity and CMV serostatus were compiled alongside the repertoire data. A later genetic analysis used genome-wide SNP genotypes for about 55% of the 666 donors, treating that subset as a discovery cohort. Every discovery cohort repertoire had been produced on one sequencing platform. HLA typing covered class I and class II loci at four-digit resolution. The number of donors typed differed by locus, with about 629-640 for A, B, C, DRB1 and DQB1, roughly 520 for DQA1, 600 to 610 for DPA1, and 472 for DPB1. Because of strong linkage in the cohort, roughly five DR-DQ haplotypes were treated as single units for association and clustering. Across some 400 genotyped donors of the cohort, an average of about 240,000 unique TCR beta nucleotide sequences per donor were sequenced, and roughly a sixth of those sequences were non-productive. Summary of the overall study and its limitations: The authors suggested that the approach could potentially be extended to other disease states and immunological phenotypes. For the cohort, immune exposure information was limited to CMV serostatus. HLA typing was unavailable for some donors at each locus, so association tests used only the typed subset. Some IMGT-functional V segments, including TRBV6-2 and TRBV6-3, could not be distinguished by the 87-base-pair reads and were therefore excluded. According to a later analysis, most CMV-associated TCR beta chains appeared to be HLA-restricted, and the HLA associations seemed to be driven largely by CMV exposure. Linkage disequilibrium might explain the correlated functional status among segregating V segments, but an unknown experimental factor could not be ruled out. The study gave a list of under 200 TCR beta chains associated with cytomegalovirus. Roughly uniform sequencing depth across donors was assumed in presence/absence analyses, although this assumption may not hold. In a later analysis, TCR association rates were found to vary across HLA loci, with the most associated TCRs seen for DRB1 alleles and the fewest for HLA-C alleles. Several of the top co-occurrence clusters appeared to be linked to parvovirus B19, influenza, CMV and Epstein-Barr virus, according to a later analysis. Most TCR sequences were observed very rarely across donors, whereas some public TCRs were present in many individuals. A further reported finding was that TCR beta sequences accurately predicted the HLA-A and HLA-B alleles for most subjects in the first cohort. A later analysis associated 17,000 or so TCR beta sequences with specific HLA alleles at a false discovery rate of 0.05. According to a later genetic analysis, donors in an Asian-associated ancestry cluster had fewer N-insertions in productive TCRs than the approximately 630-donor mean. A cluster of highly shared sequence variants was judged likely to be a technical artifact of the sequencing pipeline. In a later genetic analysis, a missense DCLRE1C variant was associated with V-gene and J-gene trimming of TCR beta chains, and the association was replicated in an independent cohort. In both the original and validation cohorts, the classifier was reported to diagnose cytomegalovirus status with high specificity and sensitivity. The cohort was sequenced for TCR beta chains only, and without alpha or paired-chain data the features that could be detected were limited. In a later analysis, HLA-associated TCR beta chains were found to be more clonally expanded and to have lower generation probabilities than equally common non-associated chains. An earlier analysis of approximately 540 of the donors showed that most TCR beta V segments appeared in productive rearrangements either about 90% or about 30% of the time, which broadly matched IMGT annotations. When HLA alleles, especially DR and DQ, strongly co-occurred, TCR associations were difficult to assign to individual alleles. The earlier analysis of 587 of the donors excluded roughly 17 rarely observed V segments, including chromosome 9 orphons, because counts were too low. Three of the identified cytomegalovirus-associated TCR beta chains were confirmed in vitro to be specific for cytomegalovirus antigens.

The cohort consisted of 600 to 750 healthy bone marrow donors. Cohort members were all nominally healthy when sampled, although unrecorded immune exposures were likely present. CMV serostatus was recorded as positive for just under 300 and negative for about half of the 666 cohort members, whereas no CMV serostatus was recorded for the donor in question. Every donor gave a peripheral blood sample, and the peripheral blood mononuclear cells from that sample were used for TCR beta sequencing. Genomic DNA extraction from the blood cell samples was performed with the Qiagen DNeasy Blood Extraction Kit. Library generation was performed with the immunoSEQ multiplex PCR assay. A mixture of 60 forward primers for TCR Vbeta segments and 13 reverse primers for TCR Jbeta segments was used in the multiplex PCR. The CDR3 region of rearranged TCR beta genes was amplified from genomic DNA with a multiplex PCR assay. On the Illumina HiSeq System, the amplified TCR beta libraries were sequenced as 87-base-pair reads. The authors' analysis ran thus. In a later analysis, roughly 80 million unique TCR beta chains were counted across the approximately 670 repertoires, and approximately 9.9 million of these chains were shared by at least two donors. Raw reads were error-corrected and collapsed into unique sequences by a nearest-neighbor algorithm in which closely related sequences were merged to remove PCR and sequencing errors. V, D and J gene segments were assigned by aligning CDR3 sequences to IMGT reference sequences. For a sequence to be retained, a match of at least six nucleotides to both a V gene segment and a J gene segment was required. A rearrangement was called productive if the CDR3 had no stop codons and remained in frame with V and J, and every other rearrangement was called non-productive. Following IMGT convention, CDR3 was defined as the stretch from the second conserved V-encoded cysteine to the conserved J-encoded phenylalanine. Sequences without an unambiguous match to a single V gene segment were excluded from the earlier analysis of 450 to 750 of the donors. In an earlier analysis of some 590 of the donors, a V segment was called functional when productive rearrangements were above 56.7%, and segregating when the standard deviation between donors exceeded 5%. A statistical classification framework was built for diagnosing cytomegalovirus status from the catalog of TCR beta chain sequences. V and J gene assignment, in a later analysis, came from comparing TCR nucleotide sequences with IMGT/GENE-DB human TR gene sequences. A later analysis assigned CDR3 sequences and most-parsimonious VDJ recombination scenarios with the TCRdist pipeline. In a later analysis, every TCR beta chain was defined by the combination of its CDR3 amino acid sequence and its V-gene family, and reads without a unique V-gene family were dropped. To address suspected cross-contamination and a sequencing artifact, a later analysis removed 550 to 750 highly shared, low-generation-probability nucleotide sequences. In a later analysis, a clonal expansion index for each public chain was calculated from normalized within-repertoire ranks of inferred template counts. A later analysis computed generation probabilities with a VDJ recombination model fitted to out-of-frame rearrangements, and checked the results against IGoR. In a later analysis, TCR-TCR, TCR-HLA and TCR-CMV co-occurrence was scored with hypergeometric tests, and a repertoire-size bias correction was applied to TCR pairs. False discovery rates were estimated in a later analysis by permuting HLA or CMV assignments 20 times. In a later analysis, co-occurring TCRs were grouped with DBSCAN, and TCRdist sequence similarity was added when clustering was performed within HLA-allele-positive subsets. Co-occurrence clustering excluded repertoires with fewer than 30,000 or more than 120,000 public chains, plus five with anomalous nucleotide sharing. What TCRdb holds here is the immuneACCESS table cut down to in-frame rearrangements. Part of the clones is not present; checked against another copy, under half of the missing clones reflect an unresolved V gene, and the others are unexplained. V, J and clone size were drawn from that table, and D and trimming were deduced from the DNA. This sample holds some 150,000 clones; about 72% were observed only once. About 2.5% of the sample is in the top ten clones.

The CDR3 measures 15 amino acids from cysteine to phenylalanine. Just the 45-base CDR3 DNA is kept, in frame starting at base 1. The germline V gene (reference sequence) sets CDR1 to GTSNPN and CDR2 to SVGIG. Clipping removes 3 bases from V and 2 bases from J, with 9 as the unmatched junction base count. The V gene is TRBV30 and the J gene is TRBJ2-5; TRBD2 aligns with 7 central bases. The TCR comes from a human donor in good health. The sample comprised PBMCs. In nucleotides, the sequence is TGTGCCTGGAGGGCCGGGGCTAGCGGACAAGAGACCCAGTACTTC. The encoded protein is CAWRAGASGQETQYF.